This entry lists 2 T cell receptor beta chains sequenced from one sample in a study of CD8 T cells in ankylosing spondylitis. Findings and limits, study-wide: A motif in TCR beta, a set of eight or nine highly homologous variants, appeared characteristic of ankylosing spondylitis blood.

MiXCR was run by TCRdb on the 5' RACE reads, yielding one entry per CDR3 protein. The data show about 390,000 distinct CDR3 sequences, around 24% seen once. No antigens are known for them. The sequenced material came from blood, either unsorted or a sorted T cell fraction (not recorded which). These receptors were obtained from a male donor with ankylosing spondylitis.

This clonotype was seen only a few times. The chain employs TRBV5-1 and TRBJ2-7; 8 nucleotides agree with TRBD2. CDR1 and CDR2 from the germline V gene are SGHRS and YFSETQ. V shed 8 bases, J shed 7 bases, and the junction held 11 bases outside the gene matches. The length of the CDR3 is 13 residues. The CDR3 is CASTSTSEGEQYF. In DNA form, the CDR3 reads TGCGCCAGTACCTCGACTAGCGAGGGGGAGCAGTACTTC. The full variable domain, with the rest looked up from reference TRBV5-1 and TRBJ2-7, is KAGVTQTPRYLIKTRGQQVTLSCSPISGHRSVSWYQQTPGQGLQFLFEYFSETQRNKGNFPGRFSGRQFSNSRSEMNVSTLELGDSALYLCASTSTSEGEQYFGPGTRLTVT.

V and J are TRBV29-1 and TRBJ2-1, with TRBD1 identical over 9 bases. The J segment lost 8 bases and the V segment lost 6 bases, leaving 8 bases of the junction unmatched. The germline V gene encodes CDR1 SQVTM and CDR2 ANQGSEA. The CDR3 contains 13 residues. CDR3: CSVSGTGSDEQFF. Here the CDR3 DNA reads TGCAGCGTGAGCGGGACAGGGAGCGATGAGCAGTTCTTC.